The clone carrying this T cell receptor beta chain was detected a few times. The CDR3 has 16 amino acids. V shed 7 bases and J 5 bases; nucleotides not matched to a gene: 13. The data belong to a study of blood T cells in healthy people across ages. Combining a sample-barcoded 5' primer with a J-beta primer mix, a second PCR ran for roughly 6 to 12 cycles. TCRdb fed the 5' RACE reads into MiXCR, producing one record per CDR3 protein. The data show some 890,000 distinct CDR3 sequences, under 35% seen once. These data were likewise used in another study, on T cells of mothers and their children.

The sequenced sample consisted of blood. The chain recombines TRBV12-3 or TRBV12-4 with TRBJ2-1; the match to TRBD2 covers 8 bases. The source is a woman aged 40 to 50 in good health. CDR3 region: CASTKMGSGANNEQFF. The CDR3, as DNA: TGTGCCAGCACCAAAATGGGTAGCGGGGCCAACAATGAGCAGTTCTTC.